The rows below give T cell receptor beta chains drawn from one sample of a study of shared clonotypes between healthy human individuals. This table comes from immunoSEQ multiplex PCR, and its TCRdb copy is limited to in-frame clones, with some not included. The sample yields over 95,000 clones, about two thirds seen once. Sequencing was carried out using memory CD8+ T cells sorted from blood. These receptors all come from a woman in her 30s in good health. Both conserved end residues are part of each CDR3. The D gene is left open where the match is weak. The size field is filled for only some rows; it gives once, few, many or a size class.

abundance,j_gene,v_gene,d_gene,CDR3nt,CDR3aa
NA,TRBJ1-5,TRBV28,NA,TGTGCCAGCAGTTTACTCAATCAGCCCCAGCATTTT,CASSLLNQPQHF
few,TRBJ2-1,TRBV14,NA,TGTGCCAGCAGCCGGACTACCTTCGGGGAGCAGTTCTTC,CASSRTTFGEQFF
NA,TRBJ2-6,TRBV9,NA,TGTGCCAGCAGCGTAGCGATGGGATGGGTCTCTGGGGCCAACGTCCTGACTTTC,CASSVAMGWVSGANVLTF
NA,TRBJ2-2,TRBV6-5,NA,TGTGCCAGCATCGCAACCTGGGCCGGGGAGCTGTTTTTT,CASIATWAGELFF
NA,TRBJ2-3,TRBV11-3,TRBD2,TGTGCCAGCAGCTTCGGGACTAGCGGGAGTGGCACAGATACGCAGTATTTT,CASSFGTSGSGTDTQYF
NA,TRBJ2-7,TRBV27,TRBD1,TGTGCCAGCAGTTCACAGGGGTGGTACGAGCAGTACTTC,CASSSQGWYEQYF
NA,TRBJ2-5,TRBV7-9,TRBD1,TGTGCCAGCAGCGCTGGGACAGGAGATCAAGAGACCCAGTACTTC,CASSAGTGDQETQYF
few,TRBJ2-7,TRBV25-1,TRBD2,TGTGCCAGCAGCGAGAAGACTAGCGGGTCCTACGAGCAGTACTTC,CASSEKTSGSYEQYF
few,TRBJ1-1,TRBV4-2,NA,TGTGCCAGCAGCCGGGGATTGAACACTGAAGCTTTCTTT,CASSRGLNTEAFF
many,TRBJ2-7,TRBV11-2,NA,TGTGCCAGCAGCTCTTATTCGGGGACGGAGCAGTACTTC,CASSSYSGTEQYF
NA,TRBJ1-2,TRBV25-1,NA,TGTGCCAGCAGTGAATTGTCAGATGGCTACACCTTC,CASSELSDGYTF
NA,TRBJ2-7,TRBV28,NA,TGTGCCAGCAGTTTATCCCGTCAGTGGCGTTCGAGCGAGCAGTACTTC,CASSLSRQWRSSEQYF
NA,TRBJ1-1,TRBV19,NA,TGTGCCAGTAGTATCAGGGGTCCGAACACTGAAGCTTTCTTT,CASSIRGPNTEAFF
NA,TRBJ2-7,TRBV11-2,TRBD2,TGTGCCAGCAGCCAAGTAATAGGGACTAGCGGCTACGAGCAGTACTTC,CASSQVIGTSGYEQYF
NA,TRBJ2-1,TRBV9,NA,TGTGCCAGCAGCGTAGGCGGAGCAAGCCACAATGAGCAGTTCTTC,CASSVGGASHNEQFF
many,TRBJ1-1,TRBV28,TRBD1,TGTGCCAGCAGTTTAGGGACACTCAGGGGGCAGCCGAACACTGAAGCTTTCTTT,CASSLGTLRGQPNTEAFF
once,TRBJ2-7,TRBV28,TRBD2,TGTGCCAGCAGCGCTAGCGGGAGTGGCTACGAGCAGTACTTC,CASSASGSGYEQYF
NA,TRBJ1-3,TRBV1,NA,TGCACCAGCAGCCAAGAGGTGAAGGGGGAACAATTAACCGGAAACACCATATATTTT,CTSSQEVKGEQLTGNTIYF
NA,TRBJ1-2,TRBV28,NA,TGTGCCAGCAGTACCCAGAACAAGCTCTATGGCTACACCTTC,CASSTQNKLYGYTF
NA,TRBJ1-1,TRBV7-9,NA,TGTGCCAGCAGTTTAGGGTACAGTACTGAAGCTTTCTTT,CASSLGYSTEAFF
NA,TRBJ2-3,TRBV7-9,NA,TGTGCCAGCAGCTCACCAGGGATCCAGGAAACGCAGTATTTT,CASSSPGIQETQYF
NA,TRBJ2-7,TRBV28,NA,TGTGCCAGCAGTTTTCGACCACCCTACGAGCAGTACTTC,CASSFRPPYEQYF
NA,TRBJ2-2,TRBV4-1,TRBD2,TGCGCCAGCAGCTTCGGACTAGCCCCCGGGGAGCTGTTTTTT,CASSFGLAPGELFF
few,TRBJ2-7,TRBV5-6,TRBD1,TGTGCCAGCAGGCAAGGGACAGGGGGCAGCGAGCAGTACTTC,CASRQGTGGSEQYF
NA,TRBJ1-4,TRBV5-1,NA,TGCGCCAGCAGCTTGGCCTGGGACTGGAATGAAAAACTGTTTTTT,CASSLAWDWNEKLFF
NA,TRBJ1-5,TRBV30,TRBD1,TGTGCCTGGAGCCATGGACAGGGGGCAAGGAATCAGCCCCAGCATTTT,CAWSHGQGARNQPQHF
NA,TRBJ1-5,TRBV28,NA,TGTGCCAGCACCCCTCAGCCGCCGGCTATAAAGCCCCAGCATTTT,CASTPQPPAIKPQHF
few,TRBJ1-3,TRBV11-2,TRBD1,TGTGCCAGCAGCTTAGGGGGCGGGACAGGAGTCTCTGGAAACACCATATATTTT,CASSLGGGTGVSGNTIYF
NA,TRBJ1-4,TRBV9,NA,TGTGCCAGCAGCGTAGCTCCAGGTCGCGGTGAAAAACTGTTTTTT,CASSVAPGRGEKLFF
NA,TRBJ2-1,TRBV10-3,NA,TGTGCCATCAGTGAGCCCGGGGTCGCTTACAATGAGCAGTTCTTC,CAISEPGVAYNEQFF
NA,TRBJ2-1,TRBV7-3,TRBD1,TGTGCCAGCAGCGTCGGACAGGGAAACAATGAGCAGTTCTTC,CASSVGQGNNEQFF
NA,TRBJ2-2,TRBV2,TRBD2,TGTGCCAGCAAAGGACTAGCGGGAGTACGGACCGGGGAGCTGTTTTTT,CASKGLAGVRTGELFF
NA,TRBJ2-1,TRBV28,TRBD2,TGTGCCAGCAGCTCGATTAGCGGGCTCTCCTACAATGAGCAGTTCTTC,CASSSISGLSYNEQFF
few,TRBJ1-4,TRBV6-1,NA,TGTGCCAGCAGTGGGCTATTAGCCCGCCTTAATGAAAAACTGTTTTTT,CASSGLLARLNEKLFF
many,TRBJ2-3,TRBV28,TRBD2,TGTGCCAGCAGTCGACTAGCGGGAGAGCCAGATACGCAGTATTTT,CASSRLAGEPDTQYF
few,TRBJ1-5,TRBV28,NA,TGTGCCAGCAGACGAGAAGGGGCAGGGGTTTATCAGCCCCAGCATTTT,CASRREGAGVYQPQHF
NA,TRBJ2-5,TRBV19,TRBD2,TGTGCCAGTAGGGGCACGGGGGGGCTAGCGGGAAGGTTCGGGCAAGAGACCCAGTACTTC,CASRGTGGLAGRFGQETQYF
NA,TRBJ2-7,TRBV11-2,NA,TGTGCCAGCAGCTTAGGGACAACCGTCTACGAGCAGTACTTC,CASSLGTTVYEQYF
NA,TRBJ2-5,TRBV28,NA,TGTGCCAGCAGACAGGGCCAAGAGACCCAGTACTTC,CASRQGQETQYF
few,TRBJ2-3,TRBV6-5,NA,TGTGCCAGCAGTCCCATGGCCACAGATACGCAGTATTTT,CASSPMATDTQYF
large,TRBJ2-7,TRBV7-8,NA,TGTGCCAGCAGCCGTCGACTGAGTGCGGAGCAGTACTTC,CASSRRLSAEQYF
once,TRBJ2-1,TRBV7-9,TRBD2,TGTGCCAGCAGCTTAGAAGGTAGCGGGCCTAATGAGCAGTTCTTC,CASSLEGSGPNEQFF
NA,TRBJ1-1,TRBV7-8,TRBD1,TGTGCCAGCAGCTTACCGAGAGAGGGACAGCAGAACACTGAAGCTTTCTTT,CASSLPREGQQNTEAFF
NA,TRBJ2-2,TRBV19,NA,TGTGCCAGTAGTACTTGGACAGCCGGGGAGCTGTTTTTT,CASSTWTAGELFF
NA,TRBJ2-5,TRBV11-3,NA,TGTGCCAGCAGCTCATGGCTCCGACCGGGACAAAAAGAGACCCAGTACTTC,CASSSWLRPGQKETQYF
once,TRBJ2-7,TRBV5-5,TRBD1,TGTGCCAGCAGCTCCCCGCCCAGGGGGGAGCAGTACTTC,CASSSPPRGEQYF
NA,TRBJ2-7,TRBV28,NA,TGTGCCAGCAGTTTATCCCCCGGGGTAGCGTACGAGCAGTACTTC,CASSLSPGVAYEQYF
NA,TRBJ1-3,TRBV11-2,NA,TGTGCCAGCAGTAGGCCGGGGTCTGTGGGTCCTGGAAACACCATATATTTT,CASSRPGSVGPGNTIYF
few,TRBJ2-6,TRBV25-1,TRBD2,TGTGCCAGCAGAGGCTTAGCGGGAGGAACTCCTGGGGCCAACGTCCTGACTTTC,CASRGLAGGTPGANVLTF
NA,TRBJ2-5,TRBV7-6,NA,TGTGCCAGCAGCTTCGTCCTGGGGGAGGCCCAGTACTTC,CASSFVLGEAQYF
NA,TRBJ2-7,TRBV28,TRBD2,TGTGCCAGCAGTTTATGCTTACTAGCGGGCACACGGGGTTACGAGCAGTACTTC,CASSLCLLAGTRGYEQYF
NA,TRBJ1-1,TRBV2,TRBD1,TGTGCCAGCAGGACAGGGGGCGGCACTGAAGCTTTCTTT,CASRTGGGTEAFF
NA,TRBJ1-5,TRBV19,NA,TGTGCCAGTAGTGTCTCGCGGGGTAACAATCAGCCCCAGCATTTT,CASSVSRGNNQPQHF
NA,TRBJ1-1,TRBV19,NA,TGTGCCAGTAGGAGAGGGGCCGGCACTGAAGCTTTCTTT,CASRRGAGTEAFF
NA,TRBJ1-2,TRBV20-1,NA,TGCAGTGCCCGCCGGGACTATGGCTACACCTTC,CSARRDYGYTF
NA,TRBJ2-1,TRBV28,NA,TGTGCCAGCACCCTGGGGCGCTACAATGAGCAGTTCTTC,CASTLGRYNEQFF
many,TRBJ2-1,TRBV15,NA,TGTGCCACCAGCAGGGAACCTAAAGGTGGGAATGAGCAGTTCTTC,CATSREPKGGNEQFF
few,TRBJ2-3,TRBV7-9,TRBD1,TGTGCCAGCAGCTCGGTCCAGGGGGCGATGACAGATACGCAGTATTTT,CASSSVQGAMTDTQYF
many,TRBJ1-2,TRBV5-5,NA,TGTGCCAGCACCCGAACGCTTGATGCCTATGGCTACACCTTC,CASTRTLDAYGYTF
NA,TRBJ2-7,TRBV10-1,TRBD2,TGCGCCAGCAGCGGACTAGCGGGAGGGCCGGAGTACTTC,CASSGLAGGPEYF